The source of this TCR beta chain is a study of blood T cell repertoires in COVID-19. Study information: PBMCs, B-cell-depleted T cells, or T cells were the source of the cDNA or gDNA that made up the material.

Some clones are missing from TCRdb's copy, which holds only in-frame ones; the method was immunoSEQ multiplex PCR. The table has roughly 93,000 clones, 65% to 85% seen once. CDR3 length: 12 residues. The V gene's germline CDR1 is MDHEN and CDR2 SYDVKM. V gave up 8 bases and J gave up 7 bases, with 12 bases separating them. Sequencing was performed on peripheral blood. The J gene is TRBJ2-1, the V gene TRBV28; no clear D gene. The TCR comes from a woman aged 80 or over with acute or convalescent COVID-19. CDR3 protein: CASGRQVNEQFF. CDR3 DNA sequence: TGTGCCAGCGGTCGTCAGGTGAATGAGCAGTTCTTC.